This section outlines one T cell receptor beta chain sequence together with its context. The target antigen is unknown. The CDR3 is 16 amino acids. Trimming at V came to 1 base and at J to 2 bases, leaving 8 bases not matched to a gene. Germline CDR1 LGHNA, CDR2 YSLEER. Produced via immunoSEQ multiplex PCR; TCRdb's table is partial and in-frame only. The sample records around 68,000 clones, about 90% being singletons. This sample was included in a study of OX40 agonist ivuxolimab in advanced cancers. Study details: Participants, around 80% male, averaged roughly 59 years of age, ranging from roughly 20 to 85.

Overall study results and limits: Several nonresponders also turned out to have low normalized T-cell clonal expansion. Average numbers of expanded clones were greater in CD8+ T cells than in CD4+. Partial responders at 0.1-3.0 mg/kg showed near-lowest clonal expansion.

The sample consisted of CD4+ or CD8+ T cells sorted from blood, taken in a trial of the OX40 agonist ivuxolimab. The clonotype comes from an adult with an advanced solid tumor such as melanoma, head and neck, liver or kidney cancer. J is TRBJ2-7 and V is TRBV4-3; 7 positions agree with TRBD1. The chain's CDR3 is CASSQVFAQGAYEQYF. The CDR3 coding sequence is TGCGCCAGCAGCCAAGTATTTGCGCAGGGGGCCTACGAGCAGTACTTC.